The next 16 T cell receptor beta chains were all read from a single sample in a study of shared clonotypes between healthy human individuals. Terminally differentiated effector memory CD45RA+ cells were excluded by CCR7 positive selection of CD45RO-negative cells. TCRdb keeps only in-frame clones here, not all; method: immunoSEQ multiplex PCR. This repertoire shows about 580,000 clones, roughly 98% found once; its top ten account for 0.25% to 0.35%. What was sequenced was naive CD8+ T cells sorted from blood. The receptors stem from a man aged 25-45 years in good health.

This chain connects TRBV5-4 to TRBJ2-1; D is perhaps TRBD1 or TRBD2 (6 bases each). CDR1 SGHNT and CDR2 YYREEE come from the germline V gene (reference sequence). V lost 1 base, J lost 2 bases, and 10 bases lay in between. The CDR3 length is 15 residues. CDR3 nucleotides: TGTGCCAGCAGCTTGAGGGGGGCCACCTACAATGAGCAGTTCTTC. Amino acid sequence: CASSLRGATYNEQFF.

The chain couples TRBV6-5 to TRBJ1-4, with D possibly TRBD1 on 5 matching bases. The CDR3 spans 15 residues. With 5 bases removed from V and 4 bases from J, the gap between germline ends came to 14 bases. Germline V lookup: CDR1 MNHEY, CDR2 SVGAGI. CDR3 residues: CASSHWGGHNEKLFF. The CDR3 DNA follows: TGTGCCAGCAGTCACTGGGGAGGACATAATGAAAAACTGTTTTTT.

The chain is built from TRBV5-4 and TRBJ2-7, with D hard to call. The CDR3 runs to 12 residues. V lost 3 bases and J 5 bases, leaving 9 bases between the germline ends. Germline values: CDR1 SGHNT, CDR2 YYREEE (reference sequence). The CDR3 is CASSYNKNEQYF. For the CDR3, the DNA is TGTGCCAGCAGCTACAACAAGAACGAGCAGTACTTC.

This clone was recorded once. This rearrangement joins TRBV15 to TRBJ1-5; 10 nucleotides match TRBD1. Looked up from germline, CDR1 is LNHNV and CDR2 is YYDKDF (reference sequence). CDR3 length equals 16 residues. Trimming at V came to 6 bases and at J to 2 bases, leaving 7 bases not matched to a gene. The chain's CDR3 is CATRQDRGPGNQPQHF. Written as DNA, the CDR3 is TGTGCCACCAGACAAGACAGGGGGCCTGGCAATCAGCCCCAGCATTTT.

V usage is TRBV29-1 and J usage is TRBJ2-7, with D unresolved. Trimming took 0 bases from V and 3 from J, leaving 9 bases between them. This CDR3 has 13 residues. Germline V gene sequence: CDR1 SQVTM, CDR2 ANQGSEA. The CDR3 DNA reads TGCAGCGTTGAAGATTTTTTAGGCTACGAGCAGTACTTC. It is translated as CSVEDFLGYEQYF.

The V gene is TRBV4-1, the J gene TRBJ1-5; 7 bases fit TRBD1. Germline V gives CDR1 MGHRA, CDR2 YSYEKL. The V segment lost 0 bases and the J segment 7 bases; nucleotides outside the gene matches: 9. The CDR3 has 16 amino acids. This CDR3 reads CASSQDLEGAGQPQHF. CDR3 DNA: TGCGCCAGCAGCCAAGATCTGGAGGGGGCTGGGCAGCCCCAGCATTTT.

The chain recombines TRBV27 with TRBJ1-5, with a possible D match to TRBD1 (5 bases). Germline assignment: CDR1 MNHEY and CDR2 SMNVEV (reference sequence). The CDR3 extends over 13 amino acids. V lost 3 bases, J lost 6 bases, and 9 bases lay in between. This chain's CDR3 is CASSLIGGQPQHF. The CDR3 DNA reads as TGTGCCAGCAGTTTGATTGGGGGTCAGCCCCAGCATTTT.

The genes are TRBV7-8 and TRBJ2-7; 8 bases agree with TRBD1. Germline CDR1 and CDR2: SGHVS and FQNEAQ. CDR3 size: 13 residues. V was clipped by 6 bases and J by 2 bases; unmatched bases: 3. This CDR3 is CASRRQGTYEQYF. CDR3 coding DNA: TGTGCCAGCAGACGACAGGGGACCTACGAGCAGTACTTC.

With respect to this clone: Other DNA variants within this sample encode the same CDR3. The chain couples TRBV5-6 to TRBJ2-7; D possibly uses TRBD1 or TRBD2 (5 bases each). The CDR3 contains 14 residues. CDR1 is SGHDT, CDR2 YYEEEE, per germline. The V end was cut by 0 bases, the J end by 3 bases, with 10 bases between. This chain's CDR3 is CASSLGSGGYEQYF. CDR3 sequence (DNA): TGTGCCAGCAGCTTGGGGTCTGGGGGCTACGAGCAGTACTTC.

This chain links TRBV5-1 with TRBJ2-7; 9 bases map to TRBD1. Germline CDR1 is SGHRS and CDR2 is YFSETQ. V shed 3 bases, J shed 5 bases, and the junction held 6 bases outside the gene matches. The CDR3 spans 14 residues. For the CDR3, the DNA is TGCGCCAGCAGCTGGCGGGGACAGGGAGACGAGCAGTACTTC. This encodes CASSWRGQGDEQYF.

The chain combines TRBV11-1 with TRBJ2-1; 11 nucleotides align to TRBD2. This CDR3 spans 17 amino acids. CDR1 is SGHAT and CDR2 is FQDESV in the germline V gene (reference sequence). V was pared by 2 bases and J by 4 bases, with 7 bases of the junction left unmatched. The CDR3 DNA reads TGTGCCAGCAGCTTATTGATAGCGGGAGGGCCATACAATGAGCAGTTCTTC. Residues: CASSLLIAGGPYNEQFF.

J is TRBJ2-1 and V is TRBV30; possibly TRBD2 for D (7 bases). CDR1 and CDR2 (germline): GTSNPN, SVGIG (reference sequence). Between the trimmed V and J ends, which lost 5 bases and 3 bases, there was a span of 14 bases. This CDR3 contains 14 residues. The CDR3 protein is CAWVMGGGYNEQFF. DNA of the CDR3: TGTGCCTGGGTAATGGGAGGGGGCTACAATGAGCAGTTCTTC.

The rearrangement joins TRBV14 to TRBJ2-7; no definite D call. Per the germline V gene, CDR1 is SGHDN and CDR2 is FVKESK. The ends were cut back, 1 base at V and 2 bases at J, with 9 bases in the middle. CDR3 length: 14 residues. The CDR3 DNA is TGTGCCAGCAGCCAAGGGGGTCTAGCCTACGAGCAGTACTTC. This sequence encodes CASSQGGLAYEQYF.

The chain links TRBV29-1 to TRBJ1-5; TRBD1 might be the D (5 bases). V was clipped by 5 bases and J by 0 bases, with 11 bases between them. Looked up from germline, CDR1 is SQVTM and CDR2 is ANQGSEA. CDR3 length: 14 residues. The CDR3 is CSVSLDSSNQPQHF. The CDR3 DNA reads TGCAGCGTTTCCCTCGACAGTAGCAATCAGCCCCAGCATTTT.

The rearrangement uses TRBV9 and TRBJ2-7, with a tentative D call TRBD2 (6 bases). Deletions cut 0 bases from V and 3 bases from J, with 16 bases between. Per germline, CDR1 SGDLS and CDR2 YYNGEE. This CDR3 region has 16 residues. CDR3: CASSVGNSGEDYEQYF. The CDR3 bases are TGTGCCAGCAGCGTAGGCAATAGCGGTGAGGACTACGAGCAGTACTTC.

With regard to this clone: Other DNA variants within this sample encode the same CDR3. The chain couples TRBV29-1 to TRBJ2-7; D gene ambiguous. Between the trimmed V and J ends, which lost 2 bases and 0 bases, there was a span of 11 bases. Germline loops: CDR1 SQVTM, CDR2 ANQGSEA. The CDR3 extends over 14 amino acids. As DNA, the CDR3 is TGCAGCGTTGAACTGTCAGGAAGCTCCTACGAGCAGTACTTC. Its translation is CSVELSGSSYEQYF.